Below, 22 T cell receptor beta chains from the same sample are listed, as sequenced in a study of breast tumors, draining lymph nodes, adjacent tissues. Breast cancer patients provided tissue from their axillary draining lymph nodes. Each CDR3 protein gets one entry after TCRdb re-called the multiplex PCR reads with MiXCR. In the table there are about 180,000 distinct CDR3 sequences, roughly a third of which are singletons. Sequencing was carried out using axillary lymph node tissue. The receptors were gathered from a female donor with breast cancer. Some clones in this sample may be carry-over from other donors' samples.

This clonotype was found many times. V usage is TRBV19 and J usage is TRBJ2-1; possibly TRBD1 for D (6 bases). The V end was cut by 4 bases, the J end by 8 bases, with 18 bases between. The V gene's germline CDR1 is LNHDA and CDR2 SQIVND (reference sequence). The CDR3 length is 15 residues. The CDR3 region is CASSKGQRINDEQFF. DNA of the CDR3: TGTGCCAGTAGTAAGGGACAAAGAATTAACGATGAGCAGTTCTTC.

Regarding this clonotype: A much more abundant neighbour one base away suggests this may be a read error. The chain carries TRBV6-5 and TRBJ1-2; D remains ambiguous. Trimming removed 10 bases from V and 5 bases from J, with 14 bases in between. Per the germline V gene, CDR1 is MNHEY and CDR2 is SVGAGI. The length of the CDR3 is 12 residues. CDR3 loop: CATVHTAYGYTF. CDR3 nucleotide sequence: TGTGCCACAGTACATACAGCATATGGCTACACCTTC.

This clonotype was picked up many times. The J gene is TRBJ1-2, the V gene TRBV12-3 or TRBV12-4; 8 nucleotides match TRBD1. Losses at the gene ends were 2 bases for V and 10 bases for J; bases not matched to a gene: 6. The CDR3 runs to 13 residues. Written as DNA, the CDR3 is TGTGCCAGCAGTTTAACAGGGGGGAGTCTCTACACCTTC. Protein: CASSLTGGSLYTF.

This clonotype was counted between two and nine times. The chain recombines TRBV27 with TRBJ2-7; a weak D match, TRBD1 (5 bases). Trimming removed 2 bases at V and 2 bases at J, with 7 bases between. CDR1 and CDR2 from the germline V gene are MNHEY and SMNVEV (reference sequence). CDR3 size: 13 residues. The CDR3 loop is CASSLGAPYEQYF. DNA for the CDR3: TGTGCCAGCAGTTTAGGGGCGCCCTACGAGCAGTACTTC.

This clonotype was seen many times. The chain couples TRBV7-3 to TRBJ2-6, with D tentatively TRBD2 (5 bases). V lost 8 bases to trimming and J lost 0 bases, with 11 bases between them. The CDR3 loop spans 15 amino acids. In germline, CDR1 is SGHTA, CDR2 FQGTGA. CDR3 nucleotides: TGTGCCAGCGGATCGGGGTACTCTGGGGCCAACGTCCTGACTTTC. It translates to CASGSGYSGANVLTF. The full variable domain, rest sourced from reference TRBV7-3 and TRBJ2-6, is GAGVSQTPSNKVTEKGKYVELRCDPISGHTALYWYRQSLGQGPEFLIYFQGTGAADDSGLPNDRFFAVRPEGSVSTLKIQRTERGDSAVYLCASGSGYSGANVLTFGAGSRLTVL.

This clonotype has ten or more counts. Here the CDR3 reads CASSLLGQGLGELFF. The CDR3 nucleotides are TGTGCCAGCAGCTTGCTGGGACAGGGGCTCGGGGAGCTGTTTTTT. The genes are TRBV7-8 and TRBJ2-2; 10 bases map to TRBD1. Germline CDR1 is SGHVS and CDR2 is FQNEAQ. CDR3 length equals 15 residues. After removal of 3 bases from V and 7 bases from J, the junction contained 5 bases not matched to a gene.

A single count supports this clonotype. This CDR3 is CAIRPIARGQLLSPSYEQYF. As DNA, the CDR3 is TGTGCCATCAGGCCAATTGCCAGGGGGCAGTTACTATCCCCTTCCTACGAGCAGTACTTC. The rearrangement links TRBV10-3 to TRBJ2-7, with 8 bases lining up with TRBD1. The J segment lost 1 base and the V segment lost 6 bases, leaving 23 bases of the junction unmatched. Germline assignment: CDR1 ENHRY and CDR2 SYGVKD. This CDR3 region has 20 residues.

The chain couples TRBV6-5 to TRBJ1-5; D possibly corresponds to TRBD1 (6 bases). CDR3 length equals 15 residues. Trimming shortened V by 2 bases and J by 6 bases, and 14 bases separated the two germline ends. The germline gives CDR1 MNHEY, CDR2 SVGAGI. The CDR3 protein is CASSYVGAPGQPQHF. In DNA, the CDR3 is TGTGCCAGCAGTTACGTGGGGGCGCCGGGTCAGCCCCAGCATTTT.

The V gene is TRBV2, the J gene TRBJ2-2; 9 nucleotides align to TRBD1. J gave up 6 bases and V 8 bases, and 10 bases lay outside the gene matches. The CDR3 length is 15 residues. Looked up from germline, CDR1 is SNHLY and CDR2 is FYNNEI. DNA for the CDR3: TGTGCCAGCGGCGGAACAGGGGGCGCGTCCGGGGAGCTGTTTTTT. It encodes CASGGTGGASGELFF.

The gene calls are TRBV20-1 and TRBJ2-1; a possible D gene is TRBD2 (5 bases). This CDR3 is 17 amino acids long. Germline V gene sequence: CDR1 DFQATT, CDR2 SNEGSKA (reference sequence). V lost 2 bases, J lost 0 bases, and 17 bases lay in between. CDR3 coding DNA: TGCAGTGCTAGAAAAAGGGCTAGCTTGACCTCCTACAATGAGCAGTTCTTC. Translated, it gives CSARKRASLTSYNEQFF.

Remarks on this clonotype: Since a much larger clone is just one base distant, this may be a read error. The CDR3 DNA follows: TGTGCCAGCTCACCACGCACGGCGAACATCGGGGAGCTGTTTTTT. Its protein is CASSPRTANIGELFF. The V call is TRBV18, the J call TRBJ2-2; D ambiguous. Germline V gene data show CDR1 as KGHSH and CDR2 as LQKENI. CDR3 size: 15 residues.

On this clonotype itself: This sequence may be a read error, since a much larger clone differs from it by one base. The V call is TRBV7-8, the J call TRBJ2-1; D might be TRBD2 (6 bases). The CDR3 sequence is 16 residues long. The germline V gene has CDR1 SGHVS and CDR2 FQNEAQ. DNA of the CDR3: TGCGCCAGCAGCCAAGGGAGCGGGCCAATAGGCAATGCGCAGTTCTTC. It specifies CASSQGSGPIGNAQFF. Together with reference TRBV7-8 and TRBJ2-1, the CDR3 gives the full variable domain: GAGVSQSPRYKVAKRGQDVALRCDPISGHVSLFWYQQALGQGPEFLTYFQNEAQLDKSGLPSDRFFAERPEGSVSTLKIQRTQQEDSAVYLCASSQGSGPIGNAQFFGPGTRLTVL.

This clonotype has a count of ten or more. CDR3 amino acids: CASSPTGFSYEQYF. As DNA, the CDR3 is TGTGCCAGCAGTCCGACAGGGTTCTCCTACGAGCAGTACTTC. This chain links TRBV2 with TRBJ2-7; the match to TRBD1 covers 7 bases. Trimming removed 5 bases from V and 0 bases from J; junction bases left unmatched: 4. The CDR3 consists of 14 residues. Germline assignment: CDR1 SNHLY and CDR2 FYNNEI.

The sample holds one count of this clonotype. This CDR3 is missing its conserved last phenylalanine or tryptophan, likely due to a read error. The chain combines TRBV10-3 with TRBJ2-2, with D possibly matching TRBD1 (5 bases). CDR3 length: 17 amino acids. The V end was cut by 9 bases, the J end by 0 bases, with 20 bases between. CDR1 ENHRY and CDR2 SYGVKD come from the germline V gene. This CDR3 reads CAISPSDTSANTGELFS. The CDR3 DNA follows: TGTGCCATTAGTCCTTCGGACACCTCCGCGAACACCGGGGAGCTGTTTTCT.

The V call is TRBV20-1, the J call TRBJ2-1; tentatively, D is TRBD2 (8 bases). The CDR3 is 18 residues long. The germline V gene has CDR1 DFQATT and CDR2 SNEGSKA (reference sequence). V lost 8 bases and J lost 5, with 31 bases in between. CDR3 DNA sequence: TGCAGTCTACAGGGCGCGGGAGGTAGACAGGGAGCCCACAATGAGCAGTTCTTC. It is translated as CSLQGAGGRQGAHNEQFF.

There are a few counts of this clonotype. This could be a read error, since a much larger clone is one nucleotide away. The chain is built from TRBV6-6 and TRBJ2-7; D perhaps matches TRBD2 (6 bases). The germline CDR1 and CDR2 sequences are MNHNY and SVGAGI (reference sequence). This CDR3 has 14 amino acids. Trimming took 5 bases from V and 2 from J, leaving 13 bases between them. The CDR3 region is CASSHRGTTYEQYF. The DNA of the CDR3 is TGTGCCAGCAGTCATCGGGGGACCACCTACGAGCAGTACTTC.

Regarding this clonotype: A single base separates this from a much larger clone, so it may be a read error. The V gene is TRBV7-2, the J gene TRBJ1-3, with 8 bases that match TRBD1. Germline CDR1 reads SGHTA; CDR2 reads FQGNSA. The CDR3 is 15 amino acids. CDR3 sequence (DNA): TGTGCCAGCAGCACAAGGACAGGGCAAGGAAACGCCATATATTTT. It translates to CASSTRTGQGNAIYF.

Ten or more counts support this clonotype. The chain recombines TRBV7-2 with TRBJ1-2; TRBD1 matches at 10 bases. With V trimmed by 5 bases and J by 4 bases, 10 bases remained unmatched. Germline V CDR1 and CDR2: SGHTA, FQGNSA. The CDR3 length is 16 residues. The CDR3 DNA sequence: TGTGCCAGCAGCCAGGGAGGGACAGGGGTGACCTATGGCTACACCTTC. Protein: CASSQGGTGVTYGYTF.

This clonotype was seen repeatedly, ten times or more. The genes are TRBV12-3 or TRBV12-4 and TRBJ2-1; the D gene is possibly TRBD2 (5 bases). V was clipped by 4 bases and J by 7 bases, with 14 bases between them. The CDR3 runs 14 residues. CDR3 DNA sequence: TGTGCCAGCAGTTCCGGACCGGGCGGGAATGAGCAGTTCTTC. It codes for CASSSGPGGNEQFF.

Notes on this clonotype: The CDR3 end shows no conserved phenylalanine or tryptophan, and so a read error is likely. It is unclear where the CDR3 begins or ends on the DNA, so no DNA is shown, and the CDR3 is as TCRdb lists it. The rearrangement joins TRBV24-1 to TRBJ2-1; the table's D call of TRBD2 was not tested on the DNA. Per germline, CDR1 KGHDR and CDR2 SFDVKD. Ends included, the CDR3 has 10 residues. CDR3 protein: CATSDFGAGV.

On this clonotype: A read error may explain this, as a much larger clone is one base away. The chain recombines TRBV7-9 with TRBJ2-7, with TRBD1 matching over 9 bases. The CDR3 is 14 amino acids. The germline gives CDR1 SEHNR, CDR2 FQNEAQ (reference sequence). The CDR3 sequence is CSSSPWTGDYEQYF. CDR3 DNA: TGTTCCAGCTCACCATGGACAGGGGATTACGAGCAGTACTTC.

Of note for this clonotype: A much more abundant neighbour one base away suggests this may be a read error. The genes are TRBV19 and TRBJ2-7; D is unclear. Trimming pared 5 bases from V and 5 bases from J, leaving 19 bases between. Germline values: CDR1 LNHDA, CDR2 SQIVND (reference sequence). This CDR3 comprises 15 residues. The CDR3 is CASSVETGLINEQYF. CDR3 coding DNA: TGTGCCAGTAGTGTCGAGACCGGCCTAATCAACGAGCAGTACTTC. Full variable domain (outside the CDR3, taken from reference TRBV19 and TRBJ2-7): DGGITQSPKYLFRKEGQNVTLSCEQNLNHDAMYWYRQDPGQGLRLIYYSQIVNDFQKGDIAEGYSVSREKKESFPLTVTSAQKNPTAFYLCASSVETGLINEQYFGPGTRLTVT.